This is a list of T cell receptor beta chains from one sample in a study of shared clonotypes between healthy human individuals. Sequenced by immunoSEQ multiplex PCR; TCRdb stores in-frame clones only, minus some. The data contain about 1.9 million clones, 85% to 95% of them singletons. What was sequenced was naive CD8+ T cells from PBMCs. Receptors originate from a man aged 18 to 29 in good health. Some clones in this sample may be carry-over from other donors' samples. Each CDR3 is given with its conserved first and last residue. A D gene is named only where the DNA matches it firmly. Clone size is given for some rows only: seen once, a few or many times, or a class if the clone is expanded.

J gene,V gene,clone size,D gene,CDR3 protein,CDR3 DNA
TRBJ2-1,TRBV7-2,NA,NA,CASSLVGSGNEQFF,TGTGCCAGCAGCTTAGTCGGGAGCGGCAATGAGCAGTTCTTC
TRBJ2-3,TRBV11-2,NA,TRBD2,CASSLIPASGNTDTQYF,TGTGCCAGCAGCTTAATCCCGGCTAGCGGCAACACAGATACGCAGTATTTT
TRBJ2-5,TRBV7-6,NA,NA,CASSIPQGLGETQYF,TGTGCCAGCAGCATACCCCAGGGCCTGGGGGAGACCCAGTACTTC
TRBJ1-3,TRBV28,NA,NA,CASSLPGSGNTIYF,TGTGCCAGCAGCCTCCCTGGGTCTGGAAACACCATATATTTT
TRBJ2-7,TRBV19,NA,NA,CASSPRDTGPYEQYF,TGTGCCAGTAGTCCTCGGGACACCGGCCCCTACGAGCAGTACTTC
TRBJ2-7,TRBV5-8,NA,NA,CASSPLGDSYEQYF,TGTGCCAGCAGCCCCCTGGGAGACTCCTACGAGCAGTACTTC
TRBJ2-5,TRBV28,NA,NA,CASSLLPEEETQYF,TGTGCCAGCAGTTTATTACCCGAGGAAGAGACCCAGTACTTC
TRBJ2-7,TRBV2,NA,NA,CASRDSYEQYF,TGTGCCAGCAGAGATTCCTACGAGCAGTACTTC
TRBJ2-1,TRBV6-1,once,TRBD2,CASSRREVNEQFF,TGTGCCAGCAGTCGTCGGGAGGTCAATGAGCAGTTCTTC
TRBJ1-5,TRBV21-1,NA,NA,CASSKAPVGTEDHQPQHF,TGTGCCAGCAGCAAAGCGCCGGTCGGGACAGAAGATCATCAGCCCCAGCATTTT
TRBJ2-7,TRBV29-1,NA,TRBD1,CSAEGSWTGTDEQYF,TGCAGCGCTGAGGGTTCGTGGACAGGTACCGACGAGCAGTACTTC
TRBJ1-5,TRBV6-5,NA,TRBD1,CASSPDRVRQPQHF,TGTGCCAGCAGTCCGGACAGGGTTCGTCAGCCCCAGCATTTT
TRBJ2-2,TRBV5-1,NA,TRBD2,CASSLDSSGRWDTGELFF,TGCGCCAGCAGCTTGGATTCTAGCGGGAGGTGGGACACCGGGGAGCTGTTTTTT
TRBJ1-4,TRBV5-8,NA,NA,CASSLWGIRDEKLFF,TGTGCCAGCAGCTTGTGGGGGATTCGGGATGAAAAACTGTTTTTT
TRBJ1-1,TRBV5-4,NA,NA,CASRGGDMNTEAFF,TGTGCCTCCAGAGGAGGAGACATGAACACTGAAGCTTTCTTT
TRBJ2-7,TRBV6-1,NA,NA,CASSEIAFYEQYF,TGTGCCAGCAGTGAAATTGCTTTTTACGAGCAGTACTTC
TRBJ2-5,TRBV7-9,NA,TRBD1,CASSLKGQGGIRETQYF,TGTGCCAGCAGCTTAAAGGGACAGGGTGGAATTAGAGAGACCCAGTACTTC
TRBJ2-1,TRBV21-1,NA,NA,CASSSQGIHNEQFF,TGTGCCAGCAGCTCACAGGGGATACACAATGAGCAGTTCTTC
TRBJ1-1,TRBV9,NA,NA,CASSIADGDTEAFF,TGTGCCAGCAGTATAGCCGATGGGGACACTGAAGCTTTCTTT
TRBJ1-1,TRBV4-1,NA,TRBD1,CASSQETGGGTEAFF,TGCGCCAGCAGCCAAGAGACAGGGGGCGGAACTGAAGCTTTCTTT
TRBJ2-7,TRBV28,NA,TRBD1,CASSFGTGGNEQYF,TGTGCCAGCAGTTTCGGGACAGGGGGTAACGAGCAGTACTTC
TRBJ2-1,TRBV7-8,once,TRBD2,CASSLQRLAGNNEQFF,TGTGCCAGCAGCTTACAGCGACTAGCGGGAAACAATGAGCAGTTCTTC